The 7 T cell receptor beta chains below come from one sample, sequenced in a study of beta chain features in type 1 diabetes. Study results and limitations: Patients with Type 1 diabetes showed moderately but significantly shorter TCRB CDR3s in all four CD4+ subsets.

cDNA synthesis used the whole RNA isolate, giving expressed TCRB sequences. Sequencing was performed with immunoSEQ multiplex PCR; in TCRdb, only in-frame clones are kept and a portion is missing. The data show 300,000 to 450,000 clones, roughly 13% seen once. Antigens of these TCRs are unknown. What was sequenced was naive CD4+ T cells from blood. Receptors were obtained from a woman between 18 and 30 years old with type 1 diabetes.

This clone was found a few times. V and J are TRBV11-2 and TRBJ1-2; D may be TRBD1 (6 bases). The CDR3 is made up of 13 amino acids. Germline CDR1 reads SGHAT; CDR2 reads FQNNGV. Trimming left V 5 bases short and J 4 bases short, with 11 bases between. CDR3 protein: CASSQGQFYGYTF. Here the CDR3 DNA reads TGTGCCAGCAGCCAAGGACAGTTCTATGGCTACACCTTC.

This clone was recorded a few times. The rearrangement joins TRBV25-1 to TRBJ2-1; the match to TRBD2 covers 9 bases. The ends lost 1 base at V and 9 bases at J; junction bases unmatched: 7. The germline CDR1 and CDR2 sequences are MGHDK and SYGVNS. The CDR3 has 15 amino acids. The CDR3: CASSESSGRYGEQFF. DNA for the CDR3: TGTGCCAGCAGTGAATCCAGCGGGAGGTACGGTGAGCAGTTCTTC.

The V and J genes are TRBV5-1 and TRBJ1-5, with D perhaps TRBD1 (5 bases). This CDR3 spans 15 amino acids. Germline values: CDR1 SGHRS, CDR2 YFSETQ. Trimming stripped 0 bases from V and 5 bases from J, with 12 bases between. The CDR3 reads CASSLDGTSYQPQHF. CDR3 DNA: TGCGCCAGCAGCTTGGACGGGACTTCATATCAGCCCCAGCATTTT.

In this sample, this clone turned up a few times. In nucleotides, the CDR3 is TGTGCCTGGAGGAGAGGACAGCTCATGAACACTGAAGCTTTCTTT. It translates to CAWRRGQLMNTEAFF. The J gene is TRBJ1-1, the V gene TRBV30; tentatively, D is TRBD1 (6 bases). Trimming pared 3 bases from V and 0 bases from J, leaving 14 bases between. Germline lookup yields CDR1 GTSNPN and CDR2 SVGIG (reference sequence). The CDR3 length is 15 residues.

This clone was detected only a few times. The V call is TRBV5-1, the J call TRBJ2-5; 7 positions match TRBD2. Germline CDR1 and CDR2: SGHRS and YFSETQ. This CDR3 spans 15 amino acids. The ends lost 0 bases at V and 4 bases at J; junction bases unmatched: 6. The CDR3 DNA follows: TGCGCCAGCAGCTTGGGGAGCGGGAATGGAGAGACCCAGTACTTC. Residues: CASSLGSGNGETQYF.

The gene calls are TRBV5-4 and TRBJ1-6, with D unclear. The germline V and J ends were trimmed by 4 bases and 0 bases, with 11 bases remaining between them. CDR3 length equals 16 residues. Germline values: CDR1 SGHNT, CDR2 YYREEE (reference sequence). The CDR3 spells CASSQDSRSYNSPLHF. The CDR3, as DNA: TGTGCCAGCAGCCAGGACTCTCGCTCCTATAATTCACCCCTCCACTTT.

The V gene is TRBV28, the J gene TRBJ1-1, with no clear D. The CDR3 runs to 12 residues. CDR1 and CDR2 (germline): MDHEN, SYDVKM. Between the trimmed V and J ends, which lost 2 bases and 7 bases, there was a span of 8 bases. The CDR3 nucleotides read TGTGCCAGCAGTTTACGGGTAGGTGAAGCTTTCTTT. It specifies CASSLRVGEAFF. Complete variable domain (other parts from reference TRBV28 and TRBJ1-1): DVKVTQSSRYLVKRTGEKVFLECVQDMDHENMFWYRQDPGLGLRLIYFSYDVKMKEKGDIPEGYSVSREKKERFSLILESASTNQTSMYLCASSLRVGEAFFGQGTRLTVV.